Shown below are 10 T cell receptor beta chains from a single sample sequenced in a study of regulatory T cells in long-lasting Graves disease. The time point denotes: newly diagnosed GD, antithyroid drugs for less than 3 months. Scientists built the TCR library using RNA that was extracted from PBMCs. Investigators prepared the TCR beta libraries by applying iRepertoire HTBI primers and Arm-PCR of CDR3 regions. TCRdb reprocessed the multiplex PCR reads via MiXCR and lists one record per CDR3 protein. Seen here are around 230,000 distinct CDR3 sequences, about 18% observed once, and the top ten hold around 20%. Here the sequenced sample was peripheral blood mononuclear cells (PBMCs), taken at new diagnosis, from a patient treated with antithyroid drugs. The source of these receptors is a female donor with Graves disease.

This clonotype showed up many times. This rearrangement joins TRBV19 to TRBJ1-6; the D is unclear. V lost 7 bases to trimming and J lost 7 bases, with 8 bases between them. The CDR3 runs 12 residues. Per germline, CDR1 LNHDA and CDR2 SQIVND (reference sequence). The CDR3 region is CASMGRNSPLHF. CDR3 DNA sequence: TGTGCCAGTATGGGGAGAAATTCACCCCTCCACTTT.

This clonotype was recorded many times. The chain has TRBV11-2 and TRBJ2-3; D unresolved. Looked up from germline, CDR1 is SGHAT and CDR2 is FQNNGV. Deletions cut 4 bases from V and 6 bases from J, with 8 bases between. This CDR3 contains 12 residues. This CDR3 reads CASSSHLDTQYF. The CDR3 DNA reads TGTGCCAGCAGCTCTCATTTGGATACGCAGTATTTT.

This clonotype has ten or more counts. The chain couples TRBV2 to TRBJ2-7, with D possibly TRBD2 on 5 matching bases. Germline CDR1 is SNHLY and CDR2 is FYNNEI. The CDR3 covers 15 residues. The V and J ends lost 2 bases and 1 base respectively, with 12 bases between them. The CDR3 DNA reads as TGTGCCAGCAGTGAAAGATCAACTAGATCCTACGAGCAGTACTTC. This gives the protein CASSERSTRSYEQYF.

This clonotype was counted at least ten times. The V and J genes are TRBV11-1 and TRBJ1-1; TRBD1 aligns across 8 bases. Germline CDR1 is SGHAT and CDR2 is FQDESV (reference sequence). J lost 2 bases, V lost 8 bases, and 7 bases had no gene match. The length of the CDR3 is 14 residues. The DNA of the CDR3 is TGTGCCAGCTGCCCAGGGGGCAGAAACACTGAAGCTTTCTTT. Translated: CASCPGGRNTEAFF.

Points on this clonotype: Given a much more abundant clone one base away, this may be a read error. The chain employs TRBV29-1 and TRBJ2-1, with D possibly matching TRBD1 (6 bases). V was trimmed by 7 bases and J by 5 bases, leaving 18 bases between them. The CDR3 sequence is 14 residues long. The germline V gene has CDR1 SQVTM and CDR2 ANQGSEA. The CDR3 sequence: CSGGQGPLDNEQFF. CDR3 sequence (DNA): TGCAGCGGGGGCCAGGGGCCACTAGACAATGAGCAGTTCTTC.

This clonotype appeared many times. This sequence joins TRBV20-1 and TRBJ2-1, with 8 bases identical to TRBD2. This CDR3 contains 15 residues. Trimming cost V 2 bases and J 6 bases; bases outside gene matches: 9. Germline CDR1 reads DFQATT; CDR2 reads SNEGSKA (reference sequence). The CDR3: CSARLPGLDFNEQFF. DNA for the CDR3: TGCAGTGCTAGACTGCCGGGACTAGATTTCAATGAGCAGTTCTTC.

This clonotype has ten or more counts. The chain links TRBV18 to TRBJ2-3, with 9 bases lining up with TRBD2. CDR1 is KGHSH and CDR2 is LQKENI in the germline V gene. CDR3 length equals 18 residues. V shed 1 base and J 0 bases; nucleotides not matched to a gene: 8. The CDR3 DNA reads as TGTGCCAGCTCACCACTGAGTACTAGCGGGTTAAGCACAGATACGCAGTATTTT. This encodes CASSPLSTSGLSTDTQYF.

In this sample, this clonotype turned up many times. V and J are TRBV29-1 and TRBJ1-2, with TRBD1 matching 10 bases. Germline CDR1 and CDR2: SQVTM and ANQGSEA. After removal of 6 bases from V and 8 bases from J, the junction contained 6 bases not matched to a gene. The CDR3 totals 12 residues. DNA for the CDR3: TGCAGCGTCGAGACAGGGGGCAACGGCTACACCTTC. Protein sequence: CSVETGGNGYTF. Full variable domain (missing parts from reference TRBV29-1 and TRBJ1-2): SAVISQKPSRDICQRGTSLTIQCQVDSQVTMMFWYRQQPGQSLTLIATANQGSEATYESGFVIDKFPISRPNLTFSTLTVSNMSPEDSSIYLCSVETGGNGYTFGSGTRLTVV.

A note on this clonotype: A far larger clone is one base from this, pointing to a likely read error. This chain joins TRBV6-2 or TRBV6-3 and TRBJ1-1; TRBD1 agrees at 8 bases. The germline V gene has CDR1 MNHEY and CDR2 SVGEGT. The CDR3 has 16 amino acids. The DNA for the CDR3 is TGTGCCAGCAGTGAAGTGCCAGGGGGCATGAACACTGGAGCTTTCTTT. As protein: CASSEVPGGMNTGAFF.

This sequence joins TRBV2 and TRBJ2-5; tentatively, D is TRBD1 (7 bases). The CDR3 extends over 13 amino acids. From germline, CDR1 is SNHLY and CDR2 FYNNEI. Trimming took off 8 bases at V and 5 bases at J, with 15 bases between the two ends. This CDR3 reads CASQGGAGETQYF. CDR3 DNA: TGTGCCAGCCAAGGGGGCGCGGGGGAGACCCAGTACTTC.